The sequence of this T cell receptor beta chain was determined in a study of blood T cell repertoires in COVID-19. Across the study: Nucleic acid was either cDNA or gDNA, and it came from T cells, B-cell-depleted T cells, or PBMCs.

This CDR3 is built from 14 residues. V shed 3 bases and J shed 7 bases, with 10 bases lying between them. Germline V gene sequence: CDR1 SNHLY, CDR2 FYNNEI. As handled by the study authors: Amplification from reference gene primers served as the basis for estimated nucleated cell counts. Profiled with immunoSEQ multiplex PCR; TCRdb holds only in-frame clones, not every one. V, J and clone size were drawn from that table, and D and trimming were deduced from the DNA. Here the sample spans roughly 250,000 clones, more than 75% being singletons. The specimen sequenced was peripheral blood. This chain connects TRBV2 to TRBJ1-6; tentative D call: TRBD1 (6 bases). The receptor comes from a man aged 35 to 55 with acute or convalescent COVID-19. The CDR3 here is CASSESRGNSPLHF. The CDR3 DNA reads TGTGCCAGCAGTGAGTCCAGGGGAAATTCACCCCTCCACTTT.